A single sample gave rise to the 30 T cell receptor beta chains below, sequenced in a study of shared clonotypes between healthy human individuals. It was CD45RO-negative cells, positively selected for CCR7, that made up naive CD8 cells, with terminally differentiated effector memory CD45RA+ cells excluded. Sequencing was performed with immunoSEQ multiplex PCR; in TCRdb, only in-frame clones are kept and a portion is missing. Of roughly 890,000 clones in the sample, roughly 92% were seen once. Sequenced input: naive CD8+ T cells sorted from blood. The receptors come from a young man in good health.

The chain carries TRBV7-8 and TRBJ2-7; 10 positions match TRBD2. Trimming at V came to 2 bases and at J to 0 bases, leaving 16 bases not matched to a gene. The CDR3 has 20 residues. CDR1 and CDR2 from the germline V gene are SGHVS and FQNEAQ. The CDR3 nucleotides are TGTGCCAGCAGCTTACCCCGGACTAGCGGAGCGGAAGGGGGCTCCTACGAGCAGTACTTC. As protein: CASSLPRTSGAEGGSYEQYF.

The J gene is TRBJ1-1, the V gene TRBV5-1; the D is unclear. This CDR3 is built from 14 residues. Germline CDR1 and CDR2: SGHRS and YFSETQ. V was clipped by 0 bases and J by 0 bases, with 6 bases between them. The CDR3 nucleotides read TGCGCCAGCAGCTTGGGCAGCTTGAACACTGAAGCTTTCTTT. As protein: CASSLGSLNTEAFF.

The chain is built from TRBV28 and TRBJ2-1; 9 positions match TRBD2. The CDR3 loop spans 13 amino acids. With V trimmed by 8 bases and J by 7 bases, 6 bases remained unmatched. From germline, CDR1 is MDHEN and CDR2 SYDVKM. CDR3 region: CASLREGGNEQFF. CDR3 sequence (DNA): TGTGCCAGCTTGCGGGAGGGGGGGAATGAGCAGTTCTTC.

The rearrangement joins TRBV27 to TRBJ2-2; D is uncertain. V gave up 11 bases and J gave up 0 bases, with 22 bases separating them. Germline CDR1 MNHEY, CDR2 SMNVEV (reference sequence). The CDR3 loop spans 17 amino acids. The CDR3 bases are TGTGCCTTAAATATGCCCCCCGGACGGACGAACACCGGGGAGCTGTTTTTT. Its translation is CALNMPPGRTNTGELFF.

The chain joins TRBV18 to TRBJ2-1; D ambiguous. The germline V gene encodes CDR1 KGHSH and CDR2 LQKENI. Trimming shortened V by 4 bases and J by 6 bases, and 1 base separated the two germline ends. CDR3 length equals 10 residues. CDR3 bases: TGTGCCAGCTCACTCAATGAGCAGTTCTTC. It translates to CASSLNEQFF.

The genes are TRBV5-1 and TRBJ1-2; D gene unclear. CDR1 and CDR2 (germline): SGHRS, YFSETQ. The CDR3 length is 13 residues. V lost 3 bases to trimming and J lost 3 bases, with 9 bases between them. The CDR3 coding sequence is TGCGCCAGCAGCTCCCACCGGGACTATGGCTACACCTTC. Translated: CASSSHRDYGYTF.

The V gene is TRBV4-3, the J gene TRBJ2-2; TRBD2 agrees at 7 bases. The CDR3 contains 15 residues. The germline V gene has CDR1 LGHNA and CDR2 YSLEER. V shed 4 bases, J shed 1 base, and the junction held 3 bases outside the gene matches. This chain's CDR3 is CASSLGTKNTGELFF. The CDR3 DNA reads TGCGCCAGCAGCCTGGGGACTAAGAACACCGGGGAGCTGTTTTTT.

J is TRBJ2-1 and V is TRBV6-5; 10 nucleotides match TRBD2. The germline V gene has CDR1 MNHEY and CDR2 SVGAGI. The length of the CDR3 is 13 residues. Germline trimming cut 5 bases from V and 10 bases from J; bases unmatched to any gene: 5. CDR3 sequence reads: CASSPGTSAEQFF. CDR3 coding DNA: TGTGCCAGCAGTCCCGGGACTAGCGCCGAGCAGTTCTTC.

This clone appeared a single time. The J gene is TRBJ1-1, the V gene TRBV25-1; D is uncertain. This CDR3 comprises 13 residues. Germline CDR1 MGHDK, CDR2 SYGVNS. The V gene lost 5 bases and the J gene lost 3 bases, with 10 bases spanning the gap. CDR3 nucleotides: TGTGCCAGCAGTTCAGGCGGGGACACTGAAGCTTTCTTT. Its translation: CASSSGGDTEAFF.

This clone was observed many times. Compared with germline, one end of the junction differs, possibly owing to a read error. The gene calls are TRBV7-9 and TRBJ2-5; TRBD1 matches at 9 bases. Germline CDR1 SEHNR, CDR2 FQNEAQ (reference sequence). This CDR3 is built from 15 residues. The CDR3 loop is CASSLGGQGLETQYF. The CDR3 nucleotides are TGTGCCAGCAGTTTAGGAGGACAGGGGTTAGAGACCCAGTACTTC.

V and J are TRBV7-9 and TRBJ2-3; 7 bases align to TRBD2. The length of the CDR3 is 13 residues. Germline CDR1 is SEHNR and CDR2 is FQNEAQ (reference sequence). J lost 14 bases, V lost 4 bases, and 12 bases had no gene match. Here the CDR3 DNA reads TGTGCCAGCAGCTGGACTAGTTCACAAAGACGGTATTTT. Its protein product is CASSWTSSQRRYF.

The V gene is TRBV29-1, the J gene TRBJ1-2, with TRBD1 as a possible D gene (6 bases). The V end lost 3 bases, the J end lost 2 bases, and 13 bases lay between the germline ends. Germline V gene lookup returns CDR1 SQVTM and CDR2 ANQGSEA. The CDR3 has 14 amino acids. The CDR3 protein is CSVEGVTGNYGYTF. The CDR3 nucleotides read TGCAGCGTTGAGGGGGTAACAGGGAACTATGGCTACACCTTC.

CDR3: CASSATGTSVGFEQFF. CDR3 DNA: TGTGCCAGCAGTGCAACCGGGACTAGCGTGGGATTTGAGCAGTTCTTC. The chain combines TRBV2 with TRBJ2-1; 10 bases align to TRBD2. This CDR3 is built from 16 residues. J was trimmed by 9 bases and V by 4 bases; bases with no gene match: 12. The germline gives CDR1 SNHLY, CDR2 FYNNEI. Together with reference TRBV2 and TRBJ2-1, the CDR3 gives the full variable domain: EPEVTQTPSHQVTQMGQEVILRCVPISNHLYFYWYRQILGQKVEFLVSFYNNEISEKSEIFDDQFSVERPDGSNFTLKIRSTKLEDSAMYFCASSATGTSVGFEQFFGPGTRLTVL.

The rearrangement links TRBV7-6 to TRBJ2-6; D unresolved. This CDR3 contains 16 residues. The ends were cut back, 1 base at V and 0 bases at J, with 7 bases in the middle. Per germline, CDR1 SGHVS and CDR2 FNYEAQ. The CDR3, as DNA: TGTGCCAGCAGCTTAGGGGGTTTCTCTGGGGCCAACGTCCTGACTTTC. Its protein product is CASSLGGFSGANVLTF.

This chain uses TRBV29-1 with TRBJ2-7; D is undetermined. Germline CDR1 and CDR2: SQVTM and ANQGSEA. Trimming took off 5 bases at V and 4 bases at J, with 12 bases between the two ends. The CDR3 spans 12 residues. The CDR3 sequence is CSVTTGPYEQYF. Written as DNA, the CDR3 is TGCAGCGTTACCACTGGACCGTACGAGCAGTACTTC.

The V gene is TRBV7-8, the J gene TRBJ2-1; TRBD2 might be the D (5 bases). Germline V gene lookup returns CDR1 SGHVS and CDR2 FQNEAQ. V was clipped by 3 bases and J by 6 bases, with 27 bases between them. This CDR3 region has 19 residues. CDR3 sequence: CASSFLVLNPGSISNEQFF. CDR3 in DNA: TGTGCCAGCAGCTTCCTAGTCCTCAACCCGGGGTCCATATCCAATGAGCAGTTCTTC.

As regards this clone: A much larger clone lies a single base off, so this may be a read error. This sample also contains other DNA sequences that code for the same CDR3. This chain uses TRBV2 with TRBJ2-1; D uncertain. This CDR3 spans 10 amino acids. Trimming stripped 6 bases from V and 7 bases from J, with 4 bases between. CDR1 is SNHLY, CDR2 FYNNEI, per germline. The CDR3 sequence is CASRGNEQFF. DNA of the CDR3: TGTGCCAGCAGGGGAAATGAGCAGTTCTTC.

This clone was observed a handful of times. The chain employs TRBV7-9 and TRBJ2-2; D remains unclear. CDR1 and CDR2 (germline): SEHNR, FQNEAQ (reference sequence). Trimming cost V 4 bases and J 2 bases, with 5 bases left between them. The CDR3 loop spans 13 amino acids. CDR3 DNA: TGTGCCAGCAGCTCGGCCAACACCGGGGAGCTGTTTTTT. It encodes CASSSANTGELFF. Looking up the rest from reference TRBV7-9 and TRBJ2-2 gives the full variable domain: DTGVSQNPRHKITKRGQNVTFRCDPISEHNRLYWYRQTLGQGPEFLTYFQNEAQLEKSRLLSDRFSAERPKGSFSTLEIQRTEQGDSAMYLCASSSANTGELFFGEGSRLTVL.

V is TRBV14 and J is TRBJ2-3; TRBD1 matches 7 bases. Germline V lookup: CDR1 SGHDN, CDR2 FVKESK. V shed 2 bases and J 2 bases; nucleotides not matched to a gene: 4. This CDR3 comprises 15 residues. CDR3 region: CASSQLGQNTDTQYF. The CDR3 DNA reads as TGTGCCAGCAGCCAACTGGGACAGAACACAGATACGCAGTATTTT.

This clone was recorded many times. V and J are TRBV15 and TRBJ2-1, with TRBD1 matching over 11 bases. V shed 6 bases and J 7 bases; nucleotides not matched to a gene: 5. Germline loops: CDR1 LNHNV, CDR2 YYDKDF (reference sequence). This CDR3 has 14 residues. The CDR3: CATSIGTGGNEQFF. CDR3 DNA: TGTGCCACCAGTATAGGGACAGGGGGGAATGAGCAGTTCTTC.

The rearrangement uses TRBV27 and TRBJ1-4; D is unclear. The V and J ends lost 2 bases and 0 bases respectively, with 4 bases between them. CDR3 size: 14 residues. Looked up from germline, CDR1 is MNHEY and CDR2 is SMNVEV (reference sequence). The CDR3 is CASSLDPTNEKLFF. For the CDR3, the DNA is TGTGCCAGCAGTTTAGACCCAACTAATGAAAAACTGTTTTTT.

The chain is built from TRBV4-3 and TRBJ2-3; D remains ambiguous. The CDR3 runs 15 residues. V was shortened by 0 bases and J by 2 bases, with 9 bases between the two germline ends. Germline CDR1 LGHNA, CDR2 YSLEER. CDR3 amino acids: CASSQERSNTDTQYF. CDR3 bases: TGCGCCAGCAGCCAAGAGAGATCTAACACAGATACGCAGTATTTT.

The CDR3 reads CASSSKDRSNTGELFF. The CDR3 DNA sequence: TGTGCCAGCAGCTCTAAGGACAGATCGAACACCGGGGAGCTGTTTTTT. The chain combines TRBV7-9 with TRBJ2-2, with a possible D match to TRBD1 (6 bases). Germline V gene lookup returns CDR1 SEHNR and CDR2 FQNEAQ (reference sequence). V was pared by 4 bases and J by 0 bases, with 12 bases between. The CDR3 runs to 16 residues. Supplemented by reference TRBV7-9 and TRBJ2-2, the full variable domain reads DTGVSQNPRHKITKRGQNVTFRCDPISEHNRLYWYRQTLGQGPEFLTYFQNEAQLEKSRLLSDRFSAERPKGSFSTLEIQRTEQGDSAMYLCASSSKDRSNTGELFFGEGSRLTVL.

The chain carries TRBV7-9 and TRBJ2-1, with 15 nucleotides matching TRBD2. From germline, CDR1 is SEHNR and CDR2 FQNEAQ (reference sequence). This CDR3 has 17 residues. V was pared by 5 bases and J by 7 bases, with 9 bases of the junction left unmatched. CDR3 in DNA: TGTGCCAGCAGCCCGACAAAGGGACTAGCGGGAGGAAATGAGCAGTTCTTC. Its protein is CASSPTKGLAGGNEQFF.

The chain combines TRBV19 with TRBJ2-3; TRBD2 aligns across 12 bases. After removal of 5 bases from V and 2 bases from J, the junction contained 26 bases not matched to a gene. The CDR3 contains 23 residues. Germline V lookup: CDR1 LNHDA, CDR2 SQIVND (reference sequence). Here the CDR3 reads CASSSDLAGGPGRGEGVTDTQYF. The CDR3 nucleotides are TGTGCCAGTAGTTCGGATCTAGCGGGAGGGCCTGGGCGTGGGGAGGGTGTCACAGATACGCAGTATTTT.

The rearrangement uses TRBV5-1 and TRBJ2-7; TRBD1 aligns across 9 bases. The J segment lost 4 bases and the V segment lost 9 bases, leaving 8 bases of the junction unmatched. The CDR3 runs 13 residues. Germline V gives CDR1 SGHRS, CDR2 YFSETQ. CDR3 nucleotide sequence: TGCGCCACCAACAGGGACAGGGCGTACGAGCAGTACTTC. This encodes CATNRDRAYEQYF.

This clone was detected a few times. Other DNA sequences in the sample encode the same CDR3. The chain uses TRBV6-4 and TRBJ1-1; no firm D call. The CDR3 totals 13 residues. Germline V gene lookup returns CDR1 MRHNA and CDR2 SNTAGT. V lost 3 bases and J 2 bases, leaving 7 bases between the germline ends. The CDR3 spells CASSEIPNTEAFF. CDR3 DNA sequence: TGTGCCAGCAGTGAAATTCCTAACACTGAAGCTTTCTTT.

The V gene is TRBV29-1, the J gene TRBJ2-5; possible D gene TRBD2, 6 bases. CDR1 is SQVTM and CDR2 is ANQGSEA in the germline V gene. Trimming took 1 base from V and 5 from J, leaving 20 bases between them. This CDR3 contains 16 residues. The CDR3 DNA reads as TGCAGCGTTGAAGCGGGAGTACCAGGAGATGTGGAGACCCAGTACTTC. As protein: CSVEAGVPGDVETQYF.

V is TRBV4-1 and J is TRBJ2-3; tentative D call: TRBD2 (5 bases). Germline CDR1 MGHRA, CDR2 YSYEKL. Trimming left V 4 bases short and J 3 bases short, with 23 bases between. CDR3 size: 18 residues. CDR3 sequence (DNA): TGCGCCAGCAGCCTACTGCTGGAGGTGGGCAGTTGGACAGATACGCAGTATTTT. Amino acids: CASSLLLEVGSWTDTQYF.

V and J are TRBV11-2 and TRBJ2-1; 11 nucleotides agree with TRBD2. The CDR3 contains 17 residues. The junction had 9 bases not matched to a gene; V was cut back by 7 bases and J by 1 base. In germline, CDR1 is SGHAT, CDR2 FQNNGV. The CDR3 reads CASIDPLAGGSYNEQFF. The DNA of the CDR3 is TGTGCCAGCATCGACCCCCTAGCGGGAGGTTCCTACAATGAGCAGTTCTTC.